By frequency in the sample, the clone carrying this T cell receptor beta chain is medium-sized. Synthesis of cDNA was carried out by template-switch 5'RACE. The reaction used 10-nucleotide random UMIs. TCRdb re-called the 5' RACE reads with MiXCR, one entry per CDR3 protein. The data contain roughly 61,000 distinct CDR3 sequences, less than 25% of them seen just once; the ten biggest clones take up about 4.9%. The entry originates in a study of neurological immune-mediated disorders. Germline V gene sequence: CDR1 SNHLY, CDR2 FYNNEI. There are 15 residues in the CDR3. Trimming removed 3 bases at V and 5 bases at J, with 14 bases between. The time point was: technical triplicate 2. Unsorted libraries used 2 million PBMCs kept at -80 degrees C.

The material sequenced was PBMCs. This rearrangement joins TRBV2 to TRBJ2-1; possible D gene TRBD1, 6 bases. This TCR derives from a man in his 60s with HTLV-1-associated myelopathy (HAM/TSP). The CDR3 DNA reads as TGTGCCAGCAGTGACCCAGGGGCCAAAAACAATGAGCAGTTCTTC. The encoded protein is CASSDPGAKNNEQFF.